These T cell receptor beta chains were read from a single sample in a study of OX40 agonist ivuxolimab in advanced cancers. Assay used: immunoSEQ multiplex PCR; TCRdb lists only in-frame clones, some missing. The sample includes 95,000 to 150,000 clones, about 93% of them seen just once. The sample in question was CD4+ or CD8+ T cells sorted from blood, obtained in a trial of the OX40 agonist ivuxolimab. These receptors came from an adult with an advanced solid tumor such as melanoma, head and neck, liver or kidney cancer. The CDR3 runs from the conserved cysteine through the conserved F or W.

>TRBJ1-1|TRBV2|15
CASSRDATGNTEAFF
>TRBJ2-2|TRBV5-4|17
CASSLAIGGANTGELFF
>TRBJ1-2|TRBV28|12
CASSLLGNGYTF
>TRBJ1-5|TRBV28|17
CASNTGRGRHSNQPQHF
>TRBJ1-1|TRBV2|14
CASRSGRANTEAFF
>TRBJ2-3|TRBV2|15
CASTGGRRDRDTQYF
>TRBJ2-5|TRBV5-1|16
CASSSSASGSGETQYF
>TRBJ2-7|TRBV5-1|16
CASSLISGQAFSEQYF
>TRBJ2-1|TRBV28|17
CASSFSSLFSSYNEQFF
>TRBJ1-4|TRBV5-1|16
CASSRGGGATNEKLFF
>TRBJ2-2|TRBV28|15
CASSSLGVGTGELFF
>TRBJ2-2|TRBV6-5|12
CASSSDTGELFF
>TRBJ1-4|TRBV6-1|14
CASAQSSTNEKLFF
>TRBJ1-2|TRBV30|13
CAWSPGGSYGYTF
>TRBJ1-5|TRBV6-1|15
CASSVSSAGNQPQHF
>TRBJ1-1|TRBV7-2|15
CASSLMTRIGTEAFF
>TRBJ2-1|TRBV4-2|14
CASSQGSQRGEQFF
>TRBJ1-6|TRBV28|15
CASSPQRQGYSPLHF
>TRBJ1-2|TRBV18|18
CASSPSVRGRPPYYGYTF
>TRBJ2-3|TRBV6-1|18
CASSERVLASGNTDTQYF
>TRBJ2-2|TRBV6-6|15
CASSRTSGNTGELFF
>TRBJ2-1|TRBV25-1|15
CASSDLTATYNEQFF
>TRBJ2-5|TRBV9|18
CASSPQTGGQGYQETQYF
>TRBJ2-2|TRBV18|16
CASSPQKAELTGELFF
>TRBJ2-3|TRBV30|15
CALNARDRVGDTQYF
>TRBJ2-7|TRBV5-1|15
CASSLARAGENEQYF
>TRBJ1-4|TRBV20-1|11
CSARLAEKLFF
>TRBJ2-3|TRBV27|16
CASSLFLAGGTDTQYF
>TRBJ1-1|TRBV5-1|12
CASRGDNTEAFF
>TRBJ2-5|TRBV18|16
CASSPLPTSAQETQYF
>TRBJ1-2|TRBV7-9|14
CASSASYRGRGYTF
>TRBJ2-1|TRBV28|15
CASSEPGQTLGEQFF
>TRBJ2-1|TRBV7-9|12
CASSRALDEQFF
>TRBJ2-1|TRBV27|15
CASSSRGGRRDEQFF
>TRBJ2-2|TRBV7-9|14
CASSLEGYTGELFF
>TRBJ2-1|TRBV6-1|14
CASLQGLSYNEQFF
>TRBJ2-1|TRBV7-8|15
CASSFGTSGHNEQFF
>TRBJ2-3|TRBV5-1|14
CASSLAGNADTQYF
>TRBJ1-2|TRBV6-5|13
CASSRTRGGGYTF
>TRBJ2-5|TRBV11-2|17
CASSLWGNPTGVETQYF
>TRBJ2-1|TRBV19|12
CAAGGIHNEQFF
>TRBJ1-4|TRBV2|13
CASRSTSVEKLFF
>TRBJ2-5|TRBV23-1|13
CASSHLGVETQYF
>TRBJ2-7|TRBV6-5|12
CASSNTPYEQYF
>TRBJ2-5|TRBV19|16
CASSRLAGGLGETQYF
>TRBJ1-5|TRBV7-2|15
CASSLRDTKNQPQHF
>TRBJ2-1|TRBV28|11
CASKVYNEQFF
>TRBJ1-1|TRBV10-3|14
CAISIGGKGTEAFF
>TRBJ1-2|TRBV25-1|17
CASSEDQSPPLNYGYTF
>TRBJ1-3|TRBV11-1|13
CASSSTGADTIYF
>TRBJ2-2|TRBV15|17
CATSRPPRGGGPGELFF
>TRBJ1-1|TRBV2|21
CASSPVQYPRDRGRRGTEAFF
>TRBJ2-5|TRBV4-1|17
CASSQDSLAGEGETQYF
>TRBJ1-2|TRBV21-1|14
CASNSHRGGCGYTF